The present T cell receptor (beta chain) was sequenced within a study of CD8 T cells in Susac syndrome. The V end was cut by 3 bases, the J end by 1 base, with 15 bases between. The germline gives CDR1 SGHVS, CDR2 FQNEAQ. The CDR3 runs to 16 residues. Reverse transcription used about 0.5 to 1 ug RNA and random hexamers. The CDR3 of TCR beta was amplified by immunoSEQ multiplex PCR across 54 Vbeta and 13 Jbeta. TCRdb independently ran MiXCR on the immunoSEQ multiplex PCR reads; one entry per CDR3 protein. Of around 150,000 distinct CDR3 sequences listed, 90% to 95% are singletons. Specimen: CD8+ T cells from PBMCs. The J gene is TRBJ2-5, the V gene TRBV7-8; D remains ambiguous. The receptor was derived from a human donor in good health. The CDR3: CASSFMGTRAQETQYF. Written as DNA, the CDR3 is TGTGCCAGCAGCTTCATGGGAACCCGGGCCCAAGAGACCCAGTACTTC.